This passage covers 26 T cell receptor beta chains from one sample sequenced in a study of blood T cell repertoires in COVID-19. TCRdb keeps only in-frame clones here, not all; method: immunoSEQ multiplex PCR. The table includes more than 200,000 clones, 70% to 90% detected once. Sequencing was done on a sample of peripheral blood. Receptors originate from a middle-aged woman who had recovered from COVID-19.

The gene calls are TRBV7-9 and TRBJ1-4; D gene ambiguous. There are 15 residues in the CDR3. Germline CDR1 is SEHNR and CDR2 is FQNEAQ (reference sequence). With 10 bases removed from V and 8 bases from J, the gap between germline ends came to 23 bases. The CDR3, as DNA: TGTGCCAACAGTTTGCTACCCGACTTATCCGAAAAACTGTTTTTT. This encodes CANSLLPDLSEKLFF. Full variable domain (missing parts from reference TRBV7-9 and TRBJ1-4): DTGVSQNPRHKITKRGQNVTFRCDPISEHNRLYWYRQTLGQGPEFLTYFQNEAQLEKSRLLSDRFSAERPKGSFSTLEIQRTEQGDSAMYLCANSLLPDLSEKLFFGSGTQLSVL.

The V and J genes are TRBV19 and TRBJ2-7; a weak D match, TRBD2 (6 bases). The CDR3 totals 17 residues. CDR1 and CDR2 (germline): LNHDA, SQIVND (reference sequence). Trimming left V 4 bases short and J 3 bases short, with 22 bases between. The chain's CDR3 is CASSTLPWREGFYEQYF. The CDR3 DNA reads TGTGCCAGTAGTACCCTCCCGTGGCGGGAAGGGTTCTACGAGCAGTACTTC.

This clone has a single count. This sequence joins TRBV7-8 and TRBJ2-1; the D gene is possibly TRBD1 (5 bases). Germline loops: CDR1 SGHVS, CDR2 FQNEAQ. Deletions cut 4 bases from V and 0 bases from J, with 16 bases between. The CDR3 extends over 17 amino acids. CDR3 in amino acids: CASSSFTGSSSYNEQFF. The CDR3 nucleotides are TGTGCCAGCAGCTCCTTTACAGGATCGAGCTCCTACAATGAGCAGTTCTTC.

This chain joins TRBV30 and TRBJ2-1; 8 bases are shared with TRBD2. The CDR3 has 15 residues. The ends lost 0 bases at V and 8 bases at J; junction bases unmatched: 9. CDR1 GTSNPN and CDR2 SVGIG come from the germline V gene (reference sequence). CDR3 residues: CAWSVRGREAYEQFF. The CDR3 DNA is TGTGCCTGGAGTGTACGCGGGCGGGAGGCATATGAGCAGTTCTTC.

The chain is built from TRBV5-8 and TRBJ2-1; TRBD2 agrees at 10 bases. Unmatched junction bases numbered 6, after V lost 0 bases and J lost 0 bases. CDR1 and CDR2 from the germline V gene are SGHTS and YDEGEE. The CDR3 is 18 residues long. CDR3: CASSLVPIAGGSYNEQFF. CDR3 sequence (DNA): TGTGCCAGCAGCTTGGTCCCAATAGCGGGGGGCTCCTACAATGAGCAGTTCTTC. Variable domain in full (rest from reference TRBV5-8 and TRBJ2-1): EAGVTQSPTHLIKTRGQQATLRCSPISGHTSVYWYQQALGLGLQFLLWYDEGEERNRGNFPPRFSGRQFPNYSSELNVNALELEDSALYLCASSLVPIAGGSYNEQFFGPGTRLTVL.

The sample holds one count of this clone. The CDR3 region has the DNA TGCAGCGTTGAAGAGTCGACATCGAAAGCTTTCTTT. Its translation is CSVEESTSKAFF. The chain employs TRBV29-1 and TRBJ1-1, with D unresolved. Germline-derived CDR1 and CDR2 are SQVTM and ANQGSEA. The CDR3 totals 12 residues. The V and J ends lost 0 bases and 9 bases respectively, with 11 bases between them.

V is TRBV7-9 and J is TRBJ2-1; 11 nucleotides align to TRBD2. Germline values: CDR1 SEHNR, CDR2 FQNEAQ (reference sequence). V lost 4 bases, J lost 5 bases, and 7 bases stayed unmatched. This CDR3 comprises 16 residues. The CDR3 nucleotides are TGTGCCAGCAGCTGGGGGACTAGCGGCTTAAACAATGAGCAGTTCTTC. Translated, it gives CASSWGTSGLNNEQFF.

The chain carries TRBV7-2 and TRBJ1-6; D unclear. CDR1 is SGHTA, CDR2 FQGNSA, per germline. This CDR3 region has 15 residues. Trimming removed 5 bases at V and 6 bases at J, with 14 bases between. Here the CDR3 reads CASSPGPDLNSPLHF. The DNA for the CDR3 is TGTGCCAGCAGCCCTGGGCCAGACCTTAATTCACCCCTCCACTTT. The full variable domain, its missing parts supplied by reference TRBV7-2 and TRBJ1-6, is GAGVSQSPSNKVTEKGKDVELRCDPISGHTALYWYRQSLGQGLEFLIYFQGNSAPDKSGLPSDRFSAERTGGSVSTLTIQRTQQEDSAVYLCASSPGPDLNSPLHFGNGTRLTVT.

This clone was picked up one time. The CDR3 sequence: CSVRTSGVDQPQHF. In DNA form, the CDR3 reads TGCAGCGTCCGGACGTCGGGGGTCGATCAGCCCCAGCATTTT. The V call is TRBV29-1, the J call TRBJ1-5, with a possible D match to TRBD1 (5 bases). Germline V gene lookup returns CDR1 SQVTM and CDR2 ANQGSEA. The ends were cut back, 6 bases at V and 5 bases at J, with 17 bases in the middle. The CDR3 contains 14 residues.

This clone was detected once. V gene TRBV4-3 combines with J gene TRBJ2-3; TRBD1 matches at 8 bases. Losses at the gene ends were 2 bases for V and 5 bases for J; bases not matched to a gene: 9. The CDR3 runs 16 residues. Germline V gives CDR1 LGHNA, CDR2 YSLEER. The CDR3 region is CASSQFSGGRGDTQYF. The DNA of the CDR3 is TGCGCCAGCAGCCAATTCTCAGGGGGCAGGGGAGATACGCAGTATTTT.

This rearrangement joins TRBV10-3 to TRBJ2-7; a weak D match, TRBD2 (5 bases). The V and J ends lost 4 bases and 3 bases respectively, with 10 bases between them. CDR3 length: 13 amino acids. In germline, CDR1 is ENHRY, CDR2 SYGVKD. The CDR3 DNA reads TGTGCCATCAGTGGGACGGGAAGCTACGAGCAGTACTTC. This sequence encodes CAISGTGSYEQYF.

This chain joins TRBV29-1 and TRBJ1-2, with 8 bases fitting TRBD1. The junction had 7 bases not matched to a gene; V was cut back by 5 bases and J by 8 bases. The CDR3 loop spans 12 amino acids. CDR1 SQVTM and CDR2 ANQGSEA come from the germline V gene. This CDR3 reads CSVFQGARGYTF. DNA for the CDR3: TGCAGCGTTTTTCAGGGGGCGCGGGGCTACACCTTC.

The rearrangement joins TRBV30 to TRBJ2-3; TRBD2 matches 8 bases. The CDR3 runs to 14 residues. Germline values: CDR1 GTSNPN, CDR2 SVGIG (reference sequence). V shed 3 bases and J 2 bases; nucleotides not matched to a gene: 4. The CDR3 nucleotides read TGTGCCTGGAGGTTTAGCGGGGTCACAGATACGCAGTATTTT. Translated, it gives CAWRFSGVTDTQYF.

The chain joins TRBV27 to TRBJ1-4; D is possibly TRBD1 (6 bases). CDR3 length: 13 residues. Germline V gene lookup returns CDR1 MNHEY and CDR2 SMNVEV (reference sequence). V dropped 7 bases and J dropped 5 bases, with 11 bases sitting between them. Here the CDR3 DNA reads TGTGCCAGCAAGGGGGGGGGCAATGAAAAACTGTTTTTT. It specifies CASKGGGNEKLFF.

The chain uses TRBV12-3 or TRBV12-4 and TRBJ2-5; D unresolved. CDR3 size: 12 residues. Trimming removed 3 bases from V and 5 bases from J, with 7 bases in between. CDR3 loop: CASSLNRETQYF. The CDR3 DNA is TGTGCCAGCAGTTTGAACCGGGAGACCCAGTACTTC.

The chain joins TRBV10-1 to TRBJ2-1; the D is unclear. Between the trimmed V and J ends, which lost 6 bases and 2 bases, there was a span of 8 bases. The CDR3 runs 13 residues. Germline CDR1 and CDR2: WNHNN and SYGVQD (reference sequence). DNA of the CDR3: TGCGCCAGCAGCGGGTGGGCCTACAATGAGCAGTTCTTC. Its translation is CASSGWAYNEQFF.

The V and J genes are TRBV15 and TRBJ2-2, with D possibly matching TRBD2 (5 bases). V dropped 3 bases and J dropped 0 bases, with 14 bases sitting between them. The CDR3 runs to 17 residues. Germline V gene sequence: CDR1 LNHNV, CDR2 YYDKDF (reference sequence). DNA for the CDR3: TGTGCCACCAGCAGTCCTTTAGGACTGGCGAACACCGGGGAGCTGTTTTTT. This translates into CATSSPLGLANTGELFF.

CDR3 residues: CASSQPGSNQPQHF. CDR3 DNA sequence: TGTGCCAGCAGCCAACCGGGGAGCAATCAGCCCCAGCATTTT. The chain recombines TRBV3-1 (or the pseudogene TRBV3-2) with TRBJ1-5; D remains unclear. The V gene lost 2 bases and the J gene lost 1 base, with 6 bases spanning the gap. The CDR3 covers 14 residues. CDR1 LGHDT and CDR2 YNNKEL come from the germline V gene (reference sequence).

This chain's CDR3 is CATSRGLPDYQPQHF. The CDR3 DNA reads TGTGCCACCAGCAGGGGACTTCCCGATTATCAGCCCCAGCATTTT. The V gene is TRBV15, the J gene TRBJ1-5; tentative D call: TRBD1 (5 bases). This CDR3 comprises 15 residues. Germline CDR1 reads LNHNV; CDR2 reads YYDKDF (reference sequence). V shed 3 bases and J shed 5 bases, with 14 bases lying between them.

The chain is built from TRBV5-1 and TRBJ2-5; maybe TRBD1 (7 bases). V lost 0 bases and J lost 5, with 20 bases in between. The germline V gene encodes CDR1 SGHRS and CDR2 YFSETQ. The CDR3 is 17 amino acids. The CDR3 reads CASSLALRTGGDETQYF. Here the CDR3 DNA reads TGCGCCAGCAGCTTGGCCCTCCGGACAGGCGGGGATGAGACCCAGTACTTC.

This sequence joins TRBV7-6 and TRBJ2-1; D is possibly TRBD2 (6 bases). Germline-derived CDR1 and CDR2 are SGHVS and FNYEAQ. V was clipped by 5 bases and J by 7 bases, with 27 bases between them. This CDR3 spans 18 amino acids. In DNA form, the CDR3 reads TGTGCCAGCAGCCACACCACGCCGGGGGTGGGCGGTAGGAATGAGCAGTTCTTC. This gives the protein CASSHTTPGVGGRNEQFF.

This sequence joins TRBV7-2 and TRBJ1-4; 10 bases line up with TRBD1. V gave up 1 base and J gave up 8 bases; unmatched junction bases: 7. CDR1 is SGHTA and CDR2 is FQGNSA in the germline V gene. The CDR3 spans 16 residues. The CDR3 here is CASSLGHGDRGEKLFF. CDR3 nucleotides: TGTGCCAGCAGCTTAGGCCATGGGGACAGGGGAGAAAAACTGTTTTTT.

This chain uses TRBV7-2 with TRBJ1-3; D call uncertain. The germline gives CDR1 SGHTA, CDR2 FQGNSA. This CDR3 comprises 15 residues. V gave up 1 base and J gave up 0 bases, with 7 bases separating them. In DNA, the CDR3 is TGTGCCAGCAGCTTAGGGAGTGACTCTGGAAACACCATATATTTT. Residues: CASSLGSDSGNTIYF.

J is TRBJ2-1 and V is TRBV12-5; 12 bases match TRBD2. The length of the CDR3 is 18 residues. Germline assignment: CDR1 LGHNT and CDR2 FRNRAP. J lost 0 bases, V lost 6 bases, and 9 bases had no gene match. The CDR3 region is CASGQGLAGHYSYNEQFF. The DNA of the CDR3 is TGTGCTAGTGGCCAGGGACTAGCGGGTCATTACTCCTACAATGAGCAGTTCTTC.

The rearrangement joins TRBV19 to TRBJ1-6; 8 bases line up with TRBD1. Germline V gene lookup returns CDR1 LNHDA and CDR2 SQIVND (reference sequence). J was trimmed by 7 bases and V by 7 bases; bases with no gene match: 6. The CDR3 is 14 amino acids. The CDR3 region is CASTTTGANSPLHF. CDR3 coding DNA: TGTGCCAGTACGACGACAGGGGCAAATTCACCCCTCCACTTT. Using reference TRBV19 and TRBJ1-6 for the parts outside the CDR3, the full variable domain is DGGITQSPKYLFRKEGQNVTLSCEQNLNHDAMYWYRQDPGQGLRLIYYSQIVNDFQKGDIAEGYSVSREKKESFPLTVTSAQKNPTAFYLCASTTTGANSPLHFGNGTRLTVT.

The V gene is TRBV29-1, the J gene TRBJ2-5, with TRBD2 identical over 10 bases. Looked up from germline, CDR1 is SQVTM and CDR2 is ANQGSEA. The V and J ends lost 4 bases and 4 bases, in that order; junction bases with no gene match: 6. The CDR3 runs 14 residues. Written as DNA, the CDR3 is TGCAGCGTTGCGCTAGCGGGAGTTCTAGAGACCCAGTACTTC. Residues: CSVALAGVLETQYF.